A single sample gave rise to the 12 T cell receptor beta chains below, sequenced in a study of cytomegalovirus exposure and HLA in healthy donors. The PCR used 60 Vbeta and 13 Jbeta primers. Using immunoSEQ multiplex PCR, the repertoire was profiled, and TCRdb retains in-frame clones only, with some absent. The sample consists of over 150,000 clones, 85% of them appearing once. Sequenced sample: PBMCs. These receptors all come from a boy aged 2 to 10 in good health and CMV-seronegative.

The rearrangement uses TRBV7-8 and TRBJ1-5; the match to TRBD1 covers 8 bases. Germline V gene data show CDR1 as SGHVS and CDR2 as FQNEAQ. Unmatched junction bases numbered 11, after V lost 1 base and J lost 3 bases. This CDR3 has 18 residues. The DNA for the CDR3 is TGTGCCAGCAGCTTAGGGGCCGGGACAGGTCTAAACAATCAGCCCCAGCATTTT. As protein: CASSLGAGTGLNNQPQHF.

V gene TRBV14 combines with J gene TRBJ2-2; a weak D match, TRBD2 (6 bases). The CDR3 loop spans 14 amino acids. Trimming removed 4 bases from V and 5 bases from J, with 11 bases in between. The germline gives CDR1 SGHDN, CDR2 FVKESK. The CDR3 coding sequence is TGTGCCAGCAGCCCGACGGAGGGGACCGGGGAGCTGTTTTTT. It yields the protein CASSPTEGTGELFF.

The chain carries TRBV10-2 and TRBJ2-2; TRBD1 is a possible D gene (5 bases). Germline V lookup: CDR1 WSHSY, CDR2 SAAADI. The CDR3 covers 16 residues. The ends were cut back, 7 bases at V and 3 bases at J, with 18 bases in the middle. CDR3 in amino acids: CASMGVNWGDTGELFF. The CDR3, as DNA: TGCGCCAGCATGGGTGTTAATTGGGGCGACACCGGGGAGCTGTTTTTT.

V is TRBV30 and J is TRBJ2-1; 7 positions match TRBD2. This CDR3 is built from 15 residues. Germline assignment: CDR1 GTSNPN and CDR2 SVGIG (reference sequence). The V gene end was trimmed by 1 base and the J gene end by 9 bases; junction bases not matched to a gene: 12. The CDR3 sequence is CAWSGGGSAWGEQFF. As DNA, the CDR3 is TGTGCCTGGAGTGGGGGGGGATCCGCTTGGGGTGAGCAGTTCTTC.

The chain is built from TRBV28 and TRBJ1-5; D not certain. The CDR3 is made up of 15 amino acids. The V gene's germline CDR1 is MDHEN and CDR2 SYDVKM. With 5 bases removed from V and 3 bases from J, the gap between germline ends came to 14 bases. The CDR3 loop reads CASSAPGSPNQPQHF. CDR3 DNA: TGTGCCAGCAGTGCCCCCGGGAGTCCCAATCAGCCCCAGCATTTT.

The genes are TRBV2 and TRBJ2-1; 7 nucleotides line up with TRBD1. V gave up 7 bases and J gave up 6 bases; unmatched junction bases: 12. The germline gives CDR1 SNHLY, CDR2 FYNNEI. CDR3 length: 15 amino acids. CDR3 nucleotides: TGTGCCAGCACCTTGATGACAGGGAGTAGCAATGAGCAGTTCTTC. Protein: CASTLMTGSSNEQFF.

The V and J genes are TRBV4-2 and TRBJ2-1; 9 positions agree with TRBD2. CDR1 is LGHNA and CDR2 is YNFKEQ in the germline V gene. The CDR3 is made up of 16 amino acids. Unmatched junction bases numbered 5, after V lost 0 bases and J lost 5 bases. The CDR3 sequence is CASSQDWRGGDNEQFF. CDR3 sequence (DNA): TGTGCCAGCAGCCAAGACTGGCGGGGGGGTGACAATGAGCAGTTCTTC.

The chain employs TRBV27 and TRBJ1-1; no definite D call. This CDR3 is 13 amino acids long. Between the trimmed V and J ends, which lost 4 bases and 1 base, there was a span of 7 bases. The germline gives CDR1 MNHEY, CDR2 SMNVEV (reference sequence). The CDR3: CASSWTENTEAFF. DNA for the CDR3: TGTGCCAGCAGTTGGACTGAGAACACTGAAGCTTTCTTT.

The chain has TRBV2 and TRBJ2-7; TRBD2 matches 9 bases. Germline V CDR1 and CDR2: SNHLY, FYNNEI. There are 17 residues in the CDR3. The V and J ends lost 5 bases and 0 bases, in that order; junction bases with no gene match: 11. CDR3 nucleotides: TGTGCCAGCAGTACACGGCAGCGGGAGGCGAGCTCCTACGAGCAGTACTTC. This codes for CASSTRQREASSYEQYF.

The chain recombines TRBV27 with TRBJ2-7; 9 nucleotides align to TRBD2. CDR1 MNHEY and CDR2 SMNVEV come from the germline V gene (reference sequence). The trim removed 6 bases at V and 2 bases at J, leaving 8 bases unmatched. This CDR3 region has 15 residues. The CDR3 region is CASSRGRALTYEQYF. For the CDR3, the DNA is TGTGCCAGCAGCCGCGGGAGGGCCCTAACCTACGAGCAGTACTTC.

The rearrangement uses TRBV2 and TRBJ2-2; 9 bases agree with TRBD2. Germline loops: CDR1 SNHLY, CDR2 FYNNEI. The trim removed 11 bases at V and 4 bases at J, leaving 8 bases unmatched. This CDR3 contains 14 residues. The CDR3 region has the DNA TGTGCCGGCACGGCGCGGGGGGGCACCGGGGAGCTGTTTTTT. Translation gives CAGTARGGTGELFF.

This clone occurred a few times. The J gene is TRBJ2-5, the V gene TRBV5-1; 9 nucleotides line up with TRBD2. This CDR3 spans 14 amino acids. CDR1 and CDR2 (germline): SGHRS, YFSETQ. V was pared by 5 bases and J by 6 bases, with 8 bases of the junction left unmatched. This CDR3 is CASRSERGVKTQYF. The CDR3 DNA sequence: TGCGCCAGCAGGTCAGAGCGGGGGGTTAAGACCCAGTACTTC. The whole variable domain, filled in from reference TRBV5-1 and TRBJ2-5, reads KAGVTQTPRYLIKTRGQQVTLSCSPISGHRSVSWYQQTPGQGLQFLFEYFSETQRNKGNFPGRFSGRQFSNSRSEMNVSTLELGDSALYLCASRSERGVKTQYFGPGTRLLVL.